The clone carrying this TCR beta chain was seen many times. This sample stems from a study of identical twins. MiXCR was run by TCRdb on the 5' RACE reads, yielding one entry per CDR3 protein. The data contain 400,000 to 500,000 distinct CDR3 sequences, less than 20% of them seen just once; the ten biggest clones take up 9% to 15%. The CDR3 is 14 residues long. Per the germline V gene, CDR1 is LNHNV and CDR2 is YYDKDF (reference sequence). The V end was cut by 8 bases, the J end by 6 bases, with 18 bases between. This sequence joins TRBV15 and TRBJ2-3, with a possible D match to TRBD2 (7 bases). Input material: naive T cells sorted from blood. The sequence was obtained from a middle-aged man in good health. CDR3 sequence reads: CATAERGGPDTQYF. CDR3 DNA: TGTGCCACCGCCGAGAGGGGGGGGCCGGATACGCAGTATTTT. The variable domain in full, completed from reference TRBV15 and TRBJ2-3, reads DAMVIQNPRYQVTQFGKPVTLSCSQTLNHNVMYWYQQKSSQAPKLLFHYYDKDFNNEADTPDNFQSRRPNTSFCFLDIRSPGLGDTAMYLCATAERGGPDTQYFGPGTRLTVL.